The 5 T cell receptor beta chains listed next were all sequenced from one sample in a study of blood T cell repertoires in COVID-19. The method was immunoSEQ multiplex PCR; TCRdb's version includes in-frame clones alone and lacks a portion of them. The sample has approximately 180,000 clones, roughly 82% seen once. The specimen sequenced was PBMCs or T cells enriched from blood (not recorded which). The source is a man aged 45-60 years who had recovered from COVID-19.

This clone appeared a single time. The CDR3 region is CASSPGDYEQYF. In nucleotides, the CDR3 is TGTGCCAGCAGTCCAGGGGACTACGAGCAGTACTTC. The chain has TRBV6-5 and TRBJ2-7, with D possibly matching TRBD1 (6 bases). Germline V lookup: CDR1 MNHEY, CDR2 SVGAGI. The CDR3 has 12 residues. V was clipped by 5 bases and J by 3 bases, with 8 bases between them.

The chain employs TRBV27 and TRBJ2-3, with D perhaps TRBD1 (5 bases). V was clipped by 7 bases and J by 0 bases, with 23 bases between them. This CDR3 is 18 amino acids long. Germline CDR1 and CDR2: MNHEY and SMNVEV (reference sequence). The CDR3 is CASTFRLRQPLSTDTQYF. CDR3 coding DNA: TGTGCCAGCACCTTCCGGCTGAGACAGCCCCTTAGCACAGATACGCAGTATTTT.

V is TRBV2 and J is TRBJ1-5; D remains unclear. V was cut by 4 bases and J by 7 bases, with 14 bases left in between. This CDR3 comprises 14 residues. Germline assignment: CDR1 SNHLY and CDR2 FYNNEI. The DNA of the CDR3 is TGTGCCAGCAGTGGGTGGGAGGTTAGGCAGCCCCAGCATTTT. This translates into CASSGWEVRQPQHF.

V and J are TRBV27 and TRBJ2-1; the D gene is possibly TRBD2 (6 bases). The CDR3 sequence is 13 residues long. The ends were cut back, 8 bases at V and 6 bases at J, with 14 bases in the middle. In germline, CDR1 is MNHEY, CDR2 SMNVEV (reference sequence). This CDR3 is CASSIAGRNEQFF. The CDR3 region has the DNA TGTGCCAGCTCCATCGCGGGGCGCAATGAGCAGTTCTTC.

The chain recombines TRBV19 with TRBJ1-5, with D hard to call. This CDR3 is 14 amino acids long. In germline, CDR1 is LNHDA, CDR2 SQIVND (reference sequence). Trimming took off 6 bases at V and 1 base at J, with 10 bases between the two ends. The CDR3 spells CASRTTRSNQPQHF. CDR3 DNA: TGTGCCAGTAGGACGACACGCAGCAATCAGCCCCAGCATTTT. The variable domain in full, completed from reference TRBV19 and TRBJ1-5, reads DGGITQSPKYLFRKEGQNVTLSCEQNLNHDAMYWYRQDPGQGLRLIYYSQIVNDFQKGDIAEGYSVSREKKESFPLTVTSAQKNPTAFYLCASRTTRSNQPQHFGDGTRLSIL.